This TCR beta chain appears in the sequencing data of a study of CD8 T cell repertoires and HIV-1 epitope variants. Across the whole study: T cells were stimulated with Twenty-five Gag and Nef peptides separately. Controls were a CMV, EBV and flu peptide pool, Ebola AY9 negative control, and no-peptide well. Enriched T cells were co-cultured with equal autologous T cell-negative cells. T cells were cultured for nine to eleven days with cytokines added on days 3 and 7.

Turning to this clone: Its antigen is not identified.

The repertoire was sequenced with immunoSEQ multiplex PCR; TCRdb's copy has only in-frame clones and lacks some. The sample carries 4,500 to 7,000 clones, about 71% recorded once. CDR1 is KGHSH and CDR2 is LQKENI in the germline V gene. The length of the CDR3 is 14 residues. V lost 0 bases and J 4 bases, leaving 9 bases between the germline ends. The clonotype comes from a male donor with HIV. Sequencing used cultured CD8+ T cells derived from PBMCs. The genes are TRBV18 and TRBJ1-1, with unresolved D. The CDR3: CASSPPSPATEAFF. CDR3 nucleotides: TGTGCCAGCTCACCACCGTCCCCGGCCACTGAAGCTTTCTTT.